This T cell receptor (beta chain) was identified in a study of blood T cell repertoires in COVID-19. V was clipped by 4 bases and J by 3 bases; unmatched bases: 7. The CDR3 is 14 residues long. Germline loops: CDR1 SGHKS, CDR2 YYEKEE (reference sequence). This clone turned up a few times. Per the original data handling: Quantification of nucleated cells was approximated via reference gene primer amplification. Produced via immunoSEQ multiplex PCR; TCRdb's table is partial and in-frame only. Clonal size and the V and J genes are those of that table, whereas D and trimming came from the DNA. This sample has approximately 150,000 clones, with about four fifths found just once.

The V and J genes are TRBV5-5 and TRBJ2-7, with 7 nucleotides matching TRBD1. Source material: peripheral blood. The receptor was derived from a woman in her 70s who had recovered from COVID-19. CDR3 loop: CASSIRQGHYEQYF. CDR3 DNA sequence: TGTGCCAGCAGCATTCGACAGGGTCACTACGAGCAGTACTTC.